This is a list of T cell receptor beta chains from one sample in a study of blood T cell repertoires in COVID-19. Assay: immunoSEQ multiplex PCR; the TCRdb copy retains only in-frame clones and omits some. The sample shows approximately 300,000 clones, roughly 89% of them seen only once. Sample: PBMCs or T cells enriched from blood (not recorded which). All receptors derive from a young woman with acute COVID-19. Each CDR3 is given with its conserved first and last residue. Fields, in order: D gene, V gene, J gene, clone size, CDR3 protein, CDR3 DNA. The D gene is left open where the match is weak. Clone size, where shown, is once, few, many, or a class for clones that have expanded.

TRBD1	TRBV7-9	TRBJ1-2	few	CASSLYGTVYGYTF	TGTGCCAGCAGCTTATATGGGACAGTCTATGGCTACACCTTC
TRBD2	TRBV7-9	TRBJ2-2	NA	CASSPRGAGDTGELFF	TGTGCCAGCAGCCCCCGGGGAGCGGGGGATACCGGGGAGCTGTTTTTT
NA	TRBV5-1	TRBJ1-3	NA	CASSPDAGPGNTIYF	TGCGCCAGCAGCCCCGATGCAGGGCCTGGAAACACCATATATTTT
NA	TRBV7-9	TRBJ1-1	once	CASSREIEAFF	TGTGCCAGCAGCCGGGAAATTGAAGCTTTCTTT
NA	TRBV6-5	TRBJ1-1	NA	CASSYSTGTEAFF	TGTGCCAGCAGTTACTCGACTGGCACTGAAGCTTTCTTT
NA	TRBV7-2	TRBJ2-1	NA	CASSLAGAGIGEQFF	TGTGCCAGCAGCTTAGCGGGAGCCGGGATCGGTGAGCAGTTCTTC
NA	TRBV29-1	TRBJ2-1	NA	CSILADSYNEQFF	TGCAGCATACTAGCAGACTCCTACAATGAGCAGTTCTTC
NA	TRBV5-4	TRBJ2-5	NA	CASSLAVEETQYF	TGTGCCAGCAGCTTAGCTGTGGAAGAGACCCAGTACTTC
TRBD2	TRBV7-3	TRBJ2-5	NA	CASSFRTSGETGGETQYF	TGTGCCAGCAGCTTTAGGACTAGCGGGGAAACAGGGGGCGAGACCCAGTACTTC
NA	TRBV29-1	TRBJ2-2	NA	CSVSPRGDTGELFF	TGCAGCGTTTCCCCCAGGGGAGACACCGGGGAGCTGTTTTTT
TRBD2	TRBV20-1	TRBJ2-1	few	CSASRHTGTSGSSEQFF	TGCAGTGCTAGTCGTCATACCGGGACTAGCGGGAGTAGTGAGCAGTTCTTC
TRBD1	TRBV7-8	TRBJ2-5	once	CASSAGTAPEETQYF	TGTGCCAGCAGCGCCGGGACAGCACCTGAAGAGACCCAGTACTTC
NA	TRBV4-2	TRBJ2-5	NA	CASSPEVRVQETQYF	TGTGCCAGCAGCCCCGAGGTCAGGGTTCAAGAGACCCAGTACTTC
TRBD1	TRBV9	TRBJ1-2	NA	CASSAGPTGTGTDGYTF	TGTGCCAGCAGCGCGGGCCCAACCGGGACAGGGACCGATGGCTACACCTTC
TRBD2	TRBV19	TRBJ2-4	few	CASSLGGLAGGKNIQYF	TGTGCCAGTAGTCTCGGGGGACTAGCGGGAGGGAAGAACATTCAGTACTTC
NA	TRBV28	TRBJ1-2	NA	CASSLLPTVAGGYTF	TGTGCCAGCAGTTTACTCCCCACTGTGGCGGGTGGCTACACCTTC
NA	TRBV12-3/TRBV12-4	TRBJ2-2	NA	CASSLNRAGELFF	TGTGCCAGCAGTTTAAATCGGGCCGGGGAGCTGTTTTTT
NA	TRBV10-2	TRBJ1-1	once	CAAGLGSNTEAFF	TGCGCCGCGGGGTTGGGCTCGAACACTGAAGCTTTCTTT
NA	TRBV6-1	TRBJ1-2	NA	CASSEGEGIRGYTF	TGTGCCAGCAGTGAAGGGGAGGGGATTCGAGGCTACACCTTC
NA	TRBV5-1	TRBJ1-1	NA	CASSHPGQPFTEAFF	TGCGCCAGCAGCCACCCAGGACAGCCTTTCACTGAAGCTTTCTTT
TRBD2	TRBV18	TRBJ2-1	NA	CASSPALAGAYNEQFF	TGTGCCAGCTCACCAGCTCTAGCGGGAGCGTACAATGAGCAGTTCTTC
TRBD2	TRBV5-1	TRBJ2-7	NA	CASSAGGTSKYEQYF	TGCGCCAGCAGCGCGGGGGGGACTAGCAAGTACGAGCAGTACTTC
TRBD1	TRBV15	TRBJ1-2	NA	CATSREPGQGSRGYTF	TGTGCCACCAGCAGAGAACCGGGACAGGGGTCTCGTGGCTACACCTTC
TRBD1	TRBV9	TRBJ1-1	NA	CASSVAGQGTEAFF	TGTGCCAGCAGCGTAGCCGGACAGGGGACTGAAGCTTTCTTT
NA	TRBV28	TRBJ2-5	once	CASNPGYQETQYF	TGTGCCAGCAACCCAGGGTACCAAGAGACCCAGTACTTC
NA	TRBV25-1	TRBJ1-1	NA	CASSEWAGKKGEAFF	TGTGCCAGCAGTGAATGGGCAGGGAAGAAAGGCGAAGCTTTCTTT
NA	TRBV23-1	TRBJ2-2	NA	CASSQEDGGELFF	TGCGCCAGCAGTCAAGAAGACGGGGGGGAGCTGTTTTTT
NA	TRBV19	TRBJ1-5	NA	CASSIGSGVGQPQHF	TGTGCCAGTAGTATTGGATCAGGGGTCGGTCAGCCCCAGCATTTT
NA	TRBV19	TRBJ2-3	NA	CASSLSRDFTDTQYF	TGTGCCAGTAGTCTAAGCCGGGACTTCACAGATACGCAGTATTTT
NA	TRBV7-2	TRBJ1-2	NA	CASSLQLNYGYTF	TGTGCCAGCAGCTTACAGTTAAACTATGGCTACACCTTC
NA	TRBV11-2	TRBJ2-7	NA	CASSFFPHVWGRNYEQYF	TGTGCCAGCAGCTTCTTCCCACATGTATGGGGCAGAAACTACGAGCAGTACTTC
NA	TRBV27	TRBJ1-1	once	CASSPNPTETNTEAFF	TGTGCCAGCAGTCCGAATCCGACAGAGACGAACACTGAAGCTTTCTTT
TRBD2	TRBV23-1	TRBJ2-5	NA	CASSQTPTSGRGWETQYF	TGCGCCAGCAGTCAAACCCCGACTAGCGGGAGAGGATGGGAGACCCAGTACTTC
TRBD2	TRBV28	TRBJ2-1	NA	CASSPSGRAVEQFF	TGTGCCAGCAGCCCTAGCGGGAGGGCCGTAGAGCAGTTCTTC
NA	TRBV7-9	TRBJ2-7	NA	CASSLSLSSYEQYF	TGTGCCAGCAGCTTAAGCCTTAGCTCCTACGAGCAGTACTTC
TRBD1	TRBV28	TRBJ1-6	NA	CASSWPTGQGFISYNSPLHF	TGTGCCAGCAGCTGGCCGACGGGACAGGGGTTTATATCCTATAATTCACCCCTCCACTTT
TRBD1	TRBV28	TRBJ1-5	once	CAIEPVTGVSQPQHF	TGTGCCATCGAACCGGTCACAGGGGTCAGTCAGCCCCAGCATTTT
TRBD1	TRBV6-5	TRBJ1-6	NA	CASGLDRVDSPLHF	TGTGCCAGCGGATTAGACAGGGTAGATTCACCCCTCCACTTT
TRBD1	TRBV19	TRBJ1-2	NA	CASSIGTVYGYTF	TGTGCCAGTAGTATCGGGACAGTCTATGGCTACACCTTC
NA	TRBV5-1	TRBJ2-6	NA	CASSLARGSGANVLTF	TGCGCCAGCAGCTTGGCCCGAGGGTCTGGGGCCAACGTCCTGACTTTC
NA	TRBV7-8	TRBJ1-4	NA	CASSPDGRGEKLFF	TGTGCCAGCAGCCCGGACGGCAGGGGAGAGAAACTGTTTTTT
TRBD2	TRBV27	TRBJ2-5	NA	CASSQASGTTGGKTQYF	TGTGCCAGCAGTCAAGCTAGCGGGACAACCGGGGGGAAGACCCAGTACTTC
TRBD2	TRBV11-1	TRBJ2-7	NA	CASSLERDLDEQYF	TGTGCCAGCAGCTTAGAGCGGGACCTTGACGAGCAGTACTTC
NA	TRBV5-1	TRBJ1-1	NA	CASSRGWENTEAFF	TGCGCCAGCAGCAGGGGATGGGAAAACACTGAAGCTTTCTTT
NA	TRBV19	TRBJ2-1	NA	CASSIGNNNEQFF	TGTGCCAGTAGTATAGGCAACAACAATGAGCAGTTCTTC
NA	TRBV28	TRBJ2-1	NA	CASSRRGGVLYNEQFF	TGTGCCAGCAGCCGTAGGGGGGGGGTCCTCTACAATGAGCAGTTCTTC
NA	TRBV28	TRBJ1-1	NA	CASSPEVSEAFF	TGTGCCAGCAGTCCAGAGGTGAGTGAAGCTTTCTTT
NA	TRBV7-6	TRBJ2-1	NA	CASSLDRDNEQFF	TGTGCCAGCAGCTTAGATCGGGACAATGAGCAGTTCTTC
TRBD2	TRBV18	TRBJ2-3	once	CASSPRASGPASTDTQYF	TGTGCCAGCTCACCGAGAGCTAGCGGCCCTGCTAGCACAGATACGCAGTATTTT
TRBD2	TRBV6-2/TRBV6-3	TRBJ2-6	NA	CASSRAMGSRGAKGANVLTF	TGTGCCAGCAGCCGCGCTATGGGCTCGCGGGGGGCGAAAGGGGCCAACGTCCTGACTTTC
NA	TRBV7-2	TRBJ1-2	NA	CASGSDDYGYTF	TGTGCCAGCGGTAGCGATGACTATGGCTACACCTTC
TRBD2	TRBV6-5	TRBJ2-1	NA	CASKGLWGEGQEGFF	TGTGCCAGCAAGGGGCTTTGGGGGGAGGGCCAAGAGGGGTTCTTC
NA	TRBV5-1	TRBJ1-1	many	CASSLGQSYTEAFF	TGCGCCAGCAGCTTGGGACAGTCTTACACTGAAGCTTTCTTT
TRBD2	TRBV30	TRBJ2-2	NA	CALAGTSGPRAGELFF	TGTGCCTTGGCCGGGACTAGCGGGCCTCGAGCCGGGGAGCTGTTTTTT
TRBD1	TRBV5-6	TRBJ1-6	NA	CASQQGPNSPLHF	TGTGCCAGCCAACAGGGGCCAAATTCACCCCTCCACTTT